This T cell receptor beta chain was identified in a study of low-dose radiotherapy and immunotherapy resistance in tumors. At the level of the study: Participants in Cohort 1 were administered 0.5 Gy per fraction at 2-week intervals, to a cumulative dose of 6.5 Gy. Dosing of intravenous cyclophosphamide at 200 mg/m2 occurred every two weeks and took place one day prior to radiation and immunotherapy. Every two weeks patients got nivolumab 240 mg flat dose, plus ipilimumab 1 mg/kg every six weeks, intravenously.

CDR3 size: 15 residues. The junction had 5 bases not matched to a gene; V was cut back by 3 bases and J by 4 bases. Germline assignment: CDR1 SGHRS and CDR2 YFSETQ. This clonotype was recorded many times. Time point described: after trial treatment. The sample's treatment: LDRT plus nivolumab, ipilimumab, low-dose cyclophosphamide and aspirin (RACIN trial). cDNA synthesis used a TRAV/TRBV-specific primer set for both chains. Over approximately 19 PCR cycles, TCRs were amplified from a constant-region primer and V-primer adapter. A single record per CDR3 protein comes from TCRdb applying MiXCR to the reads. The table includes 35,000 to 50,000 distinct CDR3 sequences, about 25% detected once.

This sequence was found in a male donor with prostate cancer. Sample: PBMCs, taken after low-dose radiotherapy plus immunotherapy. The V call is TRBV5-1, the J call TRBJ1-4; 8 positions agree with TRBD1. The DNA of the CDR3 is TGCGCCAGCAGCTCGTTGACAGGGGATAATGAAAAACTGTTTTTT. Translation: CASSSLTGDNEKLFF.